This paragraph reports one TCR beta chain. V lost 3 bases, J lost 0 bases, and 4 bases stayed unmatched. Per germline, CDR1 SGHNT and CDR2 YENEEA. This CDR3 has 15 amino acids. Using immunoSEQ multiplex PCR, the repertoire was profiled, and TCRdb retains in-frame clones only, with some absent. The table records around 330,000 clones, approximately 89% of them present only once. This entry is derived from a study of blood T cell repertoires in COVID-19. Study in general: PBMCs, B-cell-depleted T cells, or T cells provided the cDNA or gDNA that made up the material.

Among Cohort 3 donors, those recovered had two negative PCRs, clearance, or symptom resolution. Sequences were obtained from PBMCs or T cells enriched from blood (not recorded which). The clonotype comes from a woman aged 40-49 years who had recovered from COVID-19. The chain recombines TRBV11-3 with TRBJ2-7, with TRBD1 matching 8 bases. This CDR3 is CASSFRQGSSYEQYF. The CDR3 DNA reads TGTGCCAGCAGCTTCCGACAGGGGAGCTCCTACGAGCAGTACTTC.